This T cell receptor (beta chain) was captured by sequencing in a study of cytomegalovirus exposure and HLA in healthy donors. General study findings and limits: It was reported that the classifier diagnosed cytomegalovirus status with high specificity and sensitivity in both the original and validation cohorts. The records held CMV serostatus as the only immune exposure information. In a later analysis, at a false discovery rate of 0.05, some 17,000 TCR beta sequences were associated with HLA alleles.

About this clone: Its antigen remains unknown.

V dropped 2 bases and J dropped 5 bases, with 11 bases sitting between them. Germline V gives CDR1 SGHTA, CDR2 FQGTGA. The CDR3 is 14 residues long. The primer mix had 60 Vbeta and 13 Jbeta primers. Produced via immunoSEQ multiplex PCR; TCRdb's table is partial and in-frame only. The sample consists of approximately 140,000 clones, about 75% of them appearing once. The chain joins TRBV7-3 to TRBJ2-3; possibly TRBD1 for D (5 bases). The receptor was isolated from a man aged 18 to 29 in good health and CMV-seronegative. The specimen sequenced was PBMCs. CDR3 coding DNA: TGTGCCAGCAGCTTACGGACAAGTGGAGATACGCAGTATTTT. Protein: CASSLRTSGDTQYF.